Shown below are 27 T cell receptor beta chains from a single sample sequenced in a study of CD8 T cells in ankylosing spondylitis. Each CDR3 protein gets one entry after TCRdb re-called the 5' RACE reads with MiXCR. Of roughly 230,000 distinct CDR3 sequences in the sample, approximately 8% are singletons; the top ten hold around 4.8%. What was sequenced was blood, either unsorted or a sorted T cell fraction (not recorded which). These receptors were collected from a female donor with ankylosing spondylitis or in good health (not recorded which).

This clonotype appeared a few times. This chain connects TRBV7-9 to TRBJ2-1; D is ambiguous. Trimming took off 4 bases at V and 9 bases at J, with 7 bases between the two ends. CDR3 length equals 11 residues. CDR1 is SEHNR and CDR2 is FQNEAQ in the germline V gene (reference sequence). The CDR3 DNA sequence: TGTGCCAGCAGCTATAATACTGAGCAGTTCTTC. Its translation is CASSYNTEQFF.

The J gene is TRBJ2-7, the V gene TRBV5-4, with TRBD2 matching 8 bases. Losses at the gene ends were 2 bases for V and 4 bases for J; bases not matched to a gene: 11. This CDR3 has 16 residues. Germline values: CDR1 SGHNT, CDR2 YYREEE (reference sequence). CDR3 amino acids: CASSFQLRAGGYEQYF. The CDR3 nucleotides read TGTGCCAGCAGCTTCCAGTTGCGCGCGGGAGGTTACGAGCAGTACTTC.

This clonotype was detected ten times or more. The chain couples TRBV7-8 to TRBJ2-7; 7 bases line up with TRBD1. CDR1 is SGHVS, CDR2 FQNEAQ, per germline. The CDR3 totals 12 residues. The junction had 5 bases not matched to a gene; V was cut back by 5 bases and J by 7 bases. CDR3 bases: TGTGCCAGCAGCATGACAGGGAGAGAGCAGTACTTC. This codes for CASSMTGREQYF.

The table lists this clonotype with a few counts. Given a much more abundant clone one base away, this may be a read error. The chain links TRBV6-5 to TRBJ2-7; TRBD1 is a possible D gene (5 bases). Germline CDR1 reads MNHEY; CDR2 reads SVGAGI. The CDR3 has 16 amino acids. CDR3: CASSYSQAEEDNEQCF. CDR3 nucleotide sequence: TGTGCCAGCAGTTACTCTCAGGCTGAAGAGGACAACGAGCAGTGCTTC.

This clonotype was seen a few times. The CDR3 loop reads CASSLSLAGGVGDDNEQFF. The CDR3 coding sequence is TGTGCCAGCAGCTTATCGCTAGCGGGAGGAGTTGGGGACGACAATGAGCAGTTCTTC. The V gene is TRBV7-8, the J gene TRBJ2-1, with TRBD2 matching 11 bases. The trim removed 2 bases at V and 5 bases at J, leaving 14 bases unmatched. In germline, CDR1 is SGHVS, CDR2 FQNEAQ. The CDR3 has 19 amino acids.

This clonotype was counted many times. This chain uses TRBV2 with TRBJ1-6; D remains unclear. Trimming removed 0 bases from V and 5 bases from J, with 8 bases in between. CDR1 and CDR2 from the germline V gene are SNHLY and FYNNEI. The CDR3 totals 15 residues. For the CDR3, the DNA is TGTGCCAGCAGTGAAGCGGGAAGGGATAATTCACCCCTCCACTTT. Protein product: CASSEAGRDNSPLHF. The whole variable domain, filled in from reference TRBV2 and TRBJ1-6, reads EPEVTQTPSHQVTQMGQEVILRCVPISNHLYFYWYRQILGQKVEFLVSFYNNEISEKSEIFDDQFSVERPDGSNFTLKIRSTKLEDSAMYFCASSEAGRDNSPLHFGNGTRLTVT.

This clonotype was seen at least ten times. CDR3: CASSLTVQGRYGYTF. DNA for the CDR3: TGTGCCAGCAGCCTAACAGTACAGGGTCGATATGGCTACACCTTC. V and J are TRBV5-5 and TRBJ1-2; weak D call: TRBD1 (6 bases). Trimming cost V 4 bases and J 5 bases, with 18 bases left between them. Germline CDR1 and CDR2: SGHKS and YYEKEE (reference sequence). This CDR3 has 15 residues.

This clonotype was recorded at least ten times. The CDR3 reads CASGLGGPGTDTQYF. CDR3 DNA sequence: TGTGCTAGTGGTTTAGGGGGCCCAGGGACGGATACGCAGTATTTT. This chain links TRBV12-5 with TRBJ2-3; 7 bases map to TRBD1. The germline gives CDR1 LGHNT, CDR2 FRNRAP. Unmatched junction bases numbered 9, after V lost 3 bases and J lost 6 bases. The CDR3 totals 15 residues.

Many counts were recorded for this clonotype. Here the CDR3 reads CASTWRGGIGEKLFF. CDR3 DNA: TGTGCCAGCACCTGGCGTGGGGGGATTGGGGAAAAACTGTTTTTT. This chain links TRBV12-3 or TRBV12-4 with TRBJ1-4; tentative D call: TRBD1 (5 bases). The CDR3 totals 15 residues. V was trimmed by 7 bases and J by 8 bases, leaving 20 bases between them.

This clonotype was seen repeatedly, ten times or more. V usage is TRBV7-2 and J usage is TRBJ2-1; D assignment may be TRBD1 or TRBD2 (6 bases each). Trimming shortened V by 1 base and J by 9 bases, and 10 bases separated the two germline ends. This CDR3 is built from 13 residues. Germline assignment: CDR1 SGHTA and CDR2 FQGNSA. The CDR3 nucleotides are TGTGCCAGCAGCTTAGGTAGGGGGGCTGAGCAGTTCTTC. It yields the protein CASSLGRGAEQFF.

The sample holds many counts of this clonotype. The J gene is TRBJ1-2, the V gene TRBV24-1, with no clear D. V was clipped by 3 bases and J by 5 bases, with 6 bases between them. Germline V gene lookup returns CDR1 KGHDR and CDR2 SFDVKD. CDR3 length: 12 residues. The CDR3 is CATSDDGYGYTF. CDR3 bases: TGTGCCACCAGTGATGACGGTTATGGCTACACCTTC.

As for this clonotype: This could be a read error, since a much larger clone is one nucleotide away. The V gene is TRBV29-1, the J gene TRBJ2-6, with D perhaps given as TRBD1 or TRBD2 (5 bases each). CDR1 is SQVTM and CDR2 is ANQGSEA in the germline V gene. This CDR3 has 13 residues. The DNA of the CDR3 is TGCAGCGCCGGACTCCCTGGGGCCAACGTCCCGACTTTC. It codes for CSAGLPGANVPTF.

This clonotype was picked up a small number of times. J is TRBJ2-3 and V is TRBV20-1; TRBD2 agrees at 11 bases. Germline V CDR1 and CDR2: DFQATT, SNEGSKA (reference sequence). The trim removed 0 bases at V and 5 bases at J, leaving 7 bases unmatched. The CDR3 sequence is 16 residues long. This CDR3 is CSARDLGLAGGDTQYF. The CDR3 bases are TGCAGTGCTAGAGATCTAGGCCTAGCGGGAGGAGATACGCAGTATTTT.

This clonotype appeared many times. The chain uses TRBV28 and TRBJ2-6, with D unresolved. Looked up from germline, CDR1 is MDHEN and CDR2 is SYDVKM. The CDR3 extends over 15 amino acids. V shed 4 bases and J shed 0 bases, with 7 bases lying between them. The DNA for the CDR3 is TGTGCCAGCAGTTACGACACCTCTGGGGCCAACGTCCTGACTTTC. Its translation is CASSYDTSGANVLTF.

This clonotype was observed many times. The chain has TRBV5-1 and TRBJ2-7, with 7 bases identical to TRBD2. This CDR3 is 15 amino acids long. Germline V CDR1 and CDR2: SGHRS, YFSETQ. Trimming at V came to 5 bases and at J to 0 bases, leaving 8 bases not matched to a gene. The CDR3 here is CASSFTSDSSYEQYF. In DNA form, the CDR3 reads TGCGCCAGCAGTTTCACTAGCGATTCCTCCTACGAGCAGTACTTC. Using reference TRBV5-1 and TRBJ2-7 for the parts outside the CDR3, the full variable domain is KAGVTQTPRYLIKTRGQQVTLSCSPISGHRSVSWYQQTPGQGLQFLFEYFSETQRNKGNFPGRFSGRQFSNSRSEMNVSTLELGDSALYLCASSFTSDSSYEQYFGPGTRLTVT.

This clonotype was picked up many times. The V and J genes are TRBV28 and TRBJ2-3; a possible D gene is TRBD1 (6 bases). Per germline, CDR1 MDHEN and CDR2 SYDVKM. V gave up 7 bases and J gave up 3 bases, with 17 bases separating them. The CDR3 contains 15 residues. The CDR3 sequence is CASILTGSRTDTQYF. In nucleotides, the CDR3 is TGTGCCAGCATCTTGACAGGCTCCAGGACAGATACGCAGTATTTT.

This clonotype showed up many times. The rearrangement uses TRBV6-5 and TRBJ2-2; no clear D. V lost 2 bases and J lost 4, with 17 bases in between. Germline V gives CDR1 MNHEY, CDR2 SVGAGI. The length of the CDR3 is 17 residues. The CDR3 DNA sequence: TGTGCCAGCAGTTACATCGGCGAACTGGTGGGCACCGGGGAGCTGTTTTTT. It specifies CASSYIGELVGTGELFF.

This clonotype was picked up many times. The V and J genes are TRBV7-2 and TRBJ2-5; D is unclear. V was pared by 1 base and J by 1 base, with 7 bases between. The CDR3 loop spans 14 amino acids. Germline CDR1 reads SGHTA; CDR2 reads FQGNSA. In nucleotides, the CDR3 is TGTGCCAGCAGCTTAGGGAACCTCCAAGAGACCCAGTACTTC. Its protein is CASSLGNLQETQYF.

This clonotype was counted many times. The V gene is TRBV20-1, the J gene TRBJ2-5; 8 bases fit TRBD1. J gave up 4 bases and V 3 bases, and 7 bases lay outside the gene matches. Germline values: CDR1 DFQATT, CDR2 SNEGSKA (reference sequence). The CDR3 covers 14 residues. This CDR3 is CSASPPTGGETQYF. CDR3 bases: TGCAGTGCTAGCCCCCCTACAGGGGGAGAGACCCAGTACTTC.

This clonotype was observed at least ten times. The chain combines TRBV25-1 with TRBJ2-1; D remains ambiguous. Germline lookup yields CDR1 MGHDK and CDR2 SYGVNS. V dropped 4 bases and J dropped 10 bases, with 17 bases sitting between them. The CDR3 consists of 14 residues. The CDR3 region has the DNA TGTGCCAGCAGTGCTGACGGATCTTTTCGGGAGCAGTTCTTC. Amino acid sequence: CASSADGSFREQFF.

This clonotype has ten or more counts. This chain uses TRBV20-1 with TRBJ2-5, with D uncertain. Trimming cost V 7 bases and J 5 bases, with 17 bases left between them. In germline, CDR1 is DFQATT, CDR2 SNEGSKA (reference sequence). The CDR3 consists of 13 residues. CDR3 residues: CSGLKMERETQYF. DNA for the CDR3: TGCAGTGGGTTAAAGATGGAGAGGGAGACCCAGTACTTC.

In this sample, this clonotype turned up many times. This chain joins TRBV3-1 and TRBJ2-1; D is ambiguous. This CDR3 comprises 11 residues. V was cut by 3 bases and J by 7 bases, with 4 bases left in between. Germline lookup yields CDR1 LGHDT and CDR2 YNNKEL (reference sequence). The CDR3 DNA reads as TGTGCCAGCAGCCATGGTAATGAGCAGTTCTTC. Translated: CASSHGNEQFF.

Worth noting for this clonotype: A read error is possible here, since a much larger clone lies one base away. V is TRBV12-3 or TRBV12-4 and J is TRBJ1-1; a weak D match, TRBD1 (5 bases). V was trimmed by 5 bases and J by 1 base, leaving 8 bases between them. The CDR3 is made up of 13 amino acids. The CDR3 sequence is CASSNRSNTEAFF. CDR3 nucleotides: TGTGCCAGCAGTAACAGGTCGAACACTGAAGCTTTCTTT.

This clonotype was detected only once. One base away lies a much larger clone, so this may be a sequencing read error. This sequence joins TRBV4-3 and TRBJ1-2; the D is unclear. The CDR3 has 15 amino acids. Germline CDR1 is LGHNA and CDR2 is YSLEER. The CDR3 loop reads CASRNQRSGNYDYTF. The CDR3 nucleotides are TGCGCCAGCAGGAACCAAAGGTCGGGGAACTATGACTACACCTTC.

Comments on this clonotype: This may be a read error: a much more frequent sequence differs by one nucleotide. The CDR3 DNA follows: TGTGCCTGGAGTGTACTCCTGGCTAGCTACACCTTC. This encodes CAWSVLLASYTF. The V and J genes are TRBV30 and TRBJ1-2; no clear D. Deletions cut 0 bases from V and 9 bases from J, with 11 bases between. The CDR3 spans 12 residues. In germline, CDR1 is GTSNPN, CDR2 SVGIG (reference sequence).

This clonotype showed up many times. V and J are TRBV20-1 and TRBJ2-3; D possibly matches TRBD1 or TRBD2 (5 bases each). Germline V CDR1 and CDR2: DFQATT, SNEGSKA (reference sequence). CDR3 length: 14 amino acids. Trimming took off 7 bases at V and 6 bases at J, with 20 bases between the two ends. CDR3 nucleotides: TGCAGTGTCCTAGCCCCAGGGAAGACGGATACGCAGTATTTT. This sequence encodes CSVLAPGKTDTQYF.

The table lists this clonotype with many counts. This chain connects TRBV14 to TRBJ2-7, with 11 bases fitting TRBD1. Looked up from germline, CDR1 is SGHDN and CDR2 is FVKESK. The V segment lost 3 bases and the J segment 5 bases; nucleotides outside the gene matches: 6. This CDR3 is 15 amino acids long. The CDR3 DNA sequence: TGTGCCAGCAGCCAGCCGGGACAGGGGGTGAACGAGCAGTACTTC. As protein: CASSQPGQGVNEQYF.